One and the same sample provided the 27 T cell receptor beta chains below, sequenced in a study of blood T cell repertoires in COVID-19. Method: immunoSEQ multiplex PCR; TCRdb's copy keeps in-frame clones and lacks some. The sample records hundreds of thousands of clones, around 88% being singletons. Sequencing was carried out using peripheral blood. The receptor source for this set is an elderly man with acute or convalescent COVID-19.

The chain has TRBV28 and TRBJ2-7, with 8 bases lining up with TRBD2. The CDR3 runs 13 residues. Looked up from germline, CDR1 is MDHEN and CDR2 is SYDVKM. V lost 10 bases to trimming and J lost 4 bases; unmatched junction nucleotides: 9. The CDR3 is CATETPSGYEQYF. Here the CDR3 DNA reads TGTGCCACAGAGACCCCTAGCGGGTACGAGCAGTACTTC.

A remark on this clone: Other nucleotide sequences in the sample specify the same CDR3. This chain links TRBV18 with TRBJ1-1; D is perhaps TRBD1 (6 bases). CDR1 and CDR2 from the germline V gene are KGHSH and LQKENI. Between the trimmed V and J ends, which lost 3 bases and 0 bases, there was a span of 8 bases. The CDR3 contains 14 residues. The CDR3 DNA follows: TGTGCCAGCTCACCGGGACAAATGAACACTGAAGCTTTCTTT. Translation: CASSPGQMNTEAFF.

The CDR3, as DNA: TGTGCCAGCAGCGAACGGACTCAGTTCAGGGAGACCCAGTACTTC. Amino acid sequence: CASSERTQFRETQYF. The rearrangement uses TRBV5-4 and TRBJ2-5; possibly TRBD2 for D (5 bases). The germline V and J ends were trimmed by 4 bases and 5 bases, with 18 bases remaining between them. CDR3 length equals 15 residues. Per germline, CDR1 SGHNT and CDR2 YYREEE (reference sequence).

The chain joins TRBV5-1 to TRBJ1-5; 7 nucleotides match TRBD1. The CDR3 is 15 amino acids. The germline CDR1 and CDR2 sequences are SGHRS and YFSETQ. The ends lost 3 bases at V and 3 bases at J; junction bases unmatched: 6. DNA of the CDR3: TGCGCCAGCAGCTCCACAGGGGCGGACAATCAGCCCCAGCATTTT. Encoded protein: CASSSTGADNQPQHF.

This chain joins TRBV27 and TRBJ2-3; D is perhaps TRBD1 (5 bases). CDR1 is MNHEY and CDR2 is SMNVEV in the germline V gene (reference sequence). Trimming removed 1 base at V and 1 base at J, with 15 bases between. This CDR3 has 17 residues. The CDR3 spells CASSLWSKGAGTDTQYF. The CDR3 DNA reads TGTGCCAGCAGTTTATGGTCCAAAGGGGCTGGCACAGATACGCAGTATTTT.

This clone was detected only once. CDR3 loop: CASSQDGDRDEQYF. CDR3 sequence (DNA): TGTGCCAGCAGCCAAGATGGGGACAGGGACGAGCAGTACTTC. The chain couples TRBV4-2 to TRBJ2-7; 9 bases fit TRBD1. Germline V lookup: CDR1 LGHNA, CDR2 YNFKEQ. With 0 bases clipped from V and 5 bases from J, the junction kept 2 bases outside the gene matches. The CDR3 spans 14 residues.

This clone was seen just once. This CDR3 is also generated by other DNA sequences in the sample. The gene calls are TRBV6-5 and TRBJ2-5, with D possibly matching TRBD2 (6 bases). Trimming removed 0 bases at V and 5 bases at J, with 10 bases between. The V gene's germline CDR1 is MNHEY and CDR2 SVGAGI. CDR3 length: 14 amino acids. Here the CDR3 DNA reads TGTGCCAGCAGTTACTCCCGGGGAGGCGAGACCCAGTACTTC. Translated, it gives CASSYSRGGETQYF.

The CDR3 here is CASIGQDHQPQHF. The CDR3 DNA is TGTGCCAGTATAGGACAGGACCATCAGCCCCAGCATTTT. This chain joins TRBV19 and TRBJ1-5; the match to TRBD1 covers 7 bases. J gave up 5 bases and V 7 bases, and 5 bases lay outside the gene matches. The CDR3 consists of 13 residues. Germline loops: CDR1 LNHDA, CDR2 SQIVND (reference sequence).

The V gene is TRBV5-4, the J gene TRBJ1-2; TRBD1 matches at 9 bases. After removal of 5 bases from V and 8 bases from J, the junction contained 7 bases not matched to a gene. The V gene's germline CDR1 is SGHNT and CDR2 YYREEE (reference sequence). The CDR3 runs to 13 residues. The CDR3 DNA sequence: TGTGCCAGCAGTAGGGACAGGGTTTTAGGCTACACCTTC. It is translated as CASSRDRVLGYTF.

This clone showed up just a few times. This chain uses TRBV2 with TRBJ1-1, with D perhaps matching TRBD1 (5 bases). The V gene lost 8 bases and the J gene lost 0 bases, with 13 bases spanning the gap. The CDR3 has 14 residues. Looked up from germline, CDR1 is SNHLY and CDR2 is FYNNEI. CDR3 amino acids: CASLQQAMNTEAFF. CDR3 nucleotides: TGTGCCAGCCTACAACAGGCCATGAACACTGAAGCTTTCTTT.

J is TRBJ2-1 and V is TRBV6-5; 7 nucleotides line up with TRBD1. Losses at the gene ends were 2 bases for V and 14 bases for J; bases not matched to a gene: 9. The germline V gene encodes CDR1 MNHEY and CDR2 SVGAGI. The CDR3 totals 13 residues. This chain's CDR3 is CASSYDLGTVKFF. DNA of the CDR3: TGTGCCAGCAGTTACGACCTCGGGACAGTTAAGTTCTTC.

The chain employs TRBV3-1 (or the pseudogene TRBV3-2) and TRBJ2-1; 9 bases fit TRBD2. The length of the CDR3 is 15 residues. Germline CDR1 and CDR2: LGHDT and YNNKEL (reference sequence). J was trimmed by 7 bases and V by 1 base; bases with no gene match: 5. In nucleotides, the CDR3 is TGTGCCAGCAGCCAAGTTCTACTAGCGGGTAATGAGCAGTTCTTC. As protein: CASSQVLLAGNEQFF.

The genes are TRBV28 and TRBJ2-7, with TRBD1 matching 8 bases. The V segment lost 7 bases and the J segment 3 bases; nucleotides outside the gene matches: 8. This CDR3 contains 14 residues. The germline V gene encodes CDR1 MDHEN and CDR2 SYDVKM. Here the CDR3 DNA reads TGTGCCAGCACCAAGACAGGGGCGATCTACGAGCAGTACTTC. It translates to CASTKTGAIYEQYF.

This clone has just a few counts. The same CDR3 is also encoded by other DNA sequences in this sample. The chain employs TRBV28 and TRBJ1-6, with 8 bases identical to TRBD1. CDR3 length equals 15 residues. Germline loops: CDR1 MDHEN, CDR2 SYDVKM. Losses at the gene ends were 4 bases for V and 5 bases for J; bases not matched to a gene: 4. For the CDR3, the DNA is TGTGCCAGCAGTTCCGGACAGGGAAATAATTCACCCCTCCACTTT. Translated: CASSSGQGNNSPLHF.

The chain is built from TRBV28 and TRBJ2-7, with D possibly TRBD1 on 6 matching bases. The ends were cut back, 5 bases at V and 2 bases at J, with 10 bases in the middle. In germline, CDR1 is MDHEN, CDR2 SYDVKM. This CDR3 has 13 amino acids. DNA for the CDR3: TGTGCCAGCAGTGATGGACAGACCTACGAGCAGTACTTC. Translating gives CASSDGQTYEQYF.

The chain employs TRBV4-2 and TRBJ2-2, with 9 positions matching TRBD2. The CDR3 runs to 15 residues. Germline V gene data show CDR1 as LGHNA and CDR2 as YNFKEQ. With 1 base clipped from V and 5 bases from J, the junction kept 2 bases outside the gene matches. The CDR3 loop reads CASSQVSGGTGELFF. The CDR3 nucleotides are TGTGCCAGCAGCCAAGTTAGCGGGGGTACCGGGGAGCTGTTTTTT.

The V call is TRBV5-5, the J call TRBJ2-7; 7 nucleotides match TRBD1. CDR1 and CDR2 (germline): SGHKS, YYEKEE (reference sequence). The CDR3 extends over 14 amino acids. Unmatched junction bases numbered 9, after V lost 3 bases and J lost 6 bases. The CDR3 reads CASSYDRDSGEQYF. CDR3 nucleotide sequence: TGTGCCAGCAGCTACGACAGGGATTCGGGCGAGCAGTACTTC.

The chain uses TRBV9 and TRBJ1-4; 9 bases match TRBD1. CDR3 length: 16 amino acids. V lost 2 bases and J lost 4; bases outside the gene matches: 6. CDR1 and CDR2 (germline): SGDLS, YYNGEE. The CDR3 sequence is CASSVGTGWSNEKLFF. The CDR3 DNA sequence: TGTGCCAGCAGCGTCGGGACAGGGTGGAGTAATGAAAAACTGTTTTTT. The variable domain in full, with the rest retrieved from reference TRBV9 and TRBJ1-4, is DSGVTQTPKHLITATGQRVTLRCSPRSGDLSVYWYQQSLDQGLQFLIQYYNGEERAKGNILERFSAQQFPDLHSELNLSSLELGDSALYFCASSVGTGWSNEKLFFGSGTQLSVL.

The chain couples TRBV2 to TRBJ1-1; the match to TRBD1 covers 7 bases. CDR3 length: 16 residues. Germline V gene sequence: CDR1 SNHLY, CDR2 FYNNEI. J was trimmed by 12 bases and V by 3 bases; bases with no gene match: 19. The CDR3 loop is CASSDPGTALNTETFF. CDR3 in DNA: TGTGCCAGCAGTGATCCTGGGACAGCCTTGAACACTGAGACTTTCTTT.

This chain links TRBV5-4 with TRBJ2-4, with 8 bases identical to TRBD2. This CDR3 is built from 13 residues. The trim removed 4 bases at V and 8 bases at J, leaving 5 bases unmatched. Germline V gene lookup returns CDR1 SGHNT and CDR2 YYREEE (reference sequence). The CDR3 region has the DNA TGTGCCAGCAGCGGGGCGGGGGGAGACATTCAGTACTTC. The encoded protein is CASSGAGGDIQYF.

V usage is TRBV27 and J usage is TRBJ2-7; 7 nucleotides match TRBD1. CDR1 and CDR2 (germline): MNHEY, SMNVEV (reference sequence). The V and J ends lost 4 bases and 5 bases, in that order; junction bases with no gene match: 14. This CDR3 contains 16 residues. The CDR3 spells CASSSGLTGVIDEQYF. The CDR3 DNA sequence: TGTGCCAGCAGTTCGGGCCTTACAGGGGTGATCGACGAGCAGTACTTC.

This clone was recorded at least ten times. V gene TRBV5-1 combines with J gene TRBJ2-1, with D possibly matching TRBD2 (6 bases). Trimming took off 1 base at V and 4 bases at J, with 15 bases between the two ends. The CDR3 extends over 16 amino acids. CDR1 and CDR2 from the germline V gene are SGHRS and YFSETQ. The CDR3 DNA sequence: TGCGCCAGCAGCTTGTTACCGGGAGAGGGATACAATGAGCAGTTCTTC. Its protein product is CASSLLPGEGYNEQFF.

CDR3: CASSGGQGFTEAFF. Here the CDR3 DNA reads TGTGCCAGCAGTGGCGGACAGGGATTTACTGAAGCTTTCTTT. The V call is TRBV6-2 or TRBV6-3, the J call TRBJ1-1, with 8 bases identical to TRBD1. CDR1 MNHEY and CDR2 SVGEGT come from the germline V gene. The CDR3 is 14 residues long. J lost 5 bases, V lost 5 bases, and 7 bases had no gene match.

The chain carries TRBV18 and TRBJ2-5; 9 nucleotides align to TRBD2. This CDR3 region has 16 residues. Germline CDR1 and CDR2: KGHSH and LQKENI. The J segment lost 3 bases and the V segment lost 2 bases, leaving 7 bases of the junction unmatched. The CDR3 nucleotides are TGTGCCAGCTCACCAATCCGAGCGGGGGGAGAAGAGACCCAGTACTTC. Amino acids: CASSPIRAGGEETQYF.

The chain combines TRBV7-9 with TRBJ2-5, with D tentatively TRBD2 (6 bases). V was shortened by 3 bases and J by 1 base, with 12 bases between the two germline ends. CDR1 SEHNR and CDR2 FQNEAQ come from the germline V gene (reference sequence). The CDR3 has 15 residues. The DNA for the CDR3 is TGTGCCAGCAGCTTGGCGGGGACGCTCCAAGAGACCCAGTACTTC. Protein product: CASSLAGTLQETQYF. The full variable domain, with the rest looked up from reference TRBV7-9 and TRBJ2-5, is DTGVSQNPRHKITKRGQNVTFRCDPISEHNRLYWYRQTLGQGPEFLTYFQNEAQLEKSRLLSDRFSAERPKGSFSTLEIQRTEQGDSAMYLCASSLAGTLQETQYFGPGTRLLVL.

This clone was recorded at least ten times. The chain carries TRBV6-6 and TRBJ1-6, with D perhaps matching TRBD1 (5 bases). From germline, CDR1 is MNHNY and CDR2 SVGAGI (reference sequence). The V end was cut by 6 bases, the J end by 10 bases, with 19 bases between. This CDR3 contains 15 residues. The CDR3 reads CASRTLQERGSPLHF. The CDR3 nucleotides read TGTGCCAGCAGGACCCTACAGGAGAGAGGATCACCCCTCCACTTT.

The CDR3 nucleotides read TGTGCCAGTAGATCCGGGACAGGTTTTCGGGGGGCCAACGTCCTGACTTTC. Translating it yields CASRSGTGFRGANVLTF. The rearrangement joins TRBV19 to TRBJ2-6; 8 positions match TRBD1. The germline gives CDR1 LNHDA, CDR2 SQIVND (reference sequence). With V trimmed by 6 bases and J by 4 bases, 11 bases remained unmatched. CDR3 length: 17 residues.